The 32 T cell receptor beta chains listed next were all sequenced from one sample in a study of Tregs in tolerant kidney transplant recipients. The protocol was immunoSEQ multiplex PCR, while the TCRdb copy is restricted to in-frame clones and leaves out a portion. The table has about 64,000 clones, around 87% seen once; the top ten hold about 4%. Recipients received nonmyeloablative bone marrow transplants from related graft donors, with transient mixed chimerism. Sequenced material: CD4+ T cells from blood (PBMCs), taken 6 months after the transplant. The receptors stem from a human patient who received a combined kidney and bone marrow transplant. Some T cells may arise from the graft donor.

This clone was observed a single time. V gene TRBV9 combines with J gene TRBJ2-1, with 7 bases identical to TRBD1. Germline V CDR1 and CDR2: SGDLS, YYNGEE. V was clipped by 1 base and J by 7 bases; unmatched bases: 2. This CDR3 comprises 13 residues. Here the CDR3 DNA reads TGTGCCAGCAGCGTAACAGGGGAAAATGAGCAGTTCTTC. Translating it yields CASSVTGENEQFF.

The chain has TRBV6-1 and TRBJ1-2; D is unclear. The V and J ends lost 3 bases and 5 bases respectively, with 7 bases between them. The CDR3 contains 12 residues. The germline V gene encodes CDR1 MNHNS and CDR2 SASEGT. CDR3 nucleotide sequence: TGTGCCAGCAGTGATCACGGTTATGGCTACACCTTC. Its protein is CASSDHGYGYTF.

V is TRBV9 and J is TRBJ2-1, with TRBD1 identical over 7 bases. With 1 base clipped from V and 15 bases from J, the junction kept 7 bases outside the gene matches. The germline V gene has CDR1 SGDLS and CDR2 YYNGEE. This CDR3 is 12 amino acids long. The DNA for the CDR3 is TGTGCCAGCAGCGTAACGGGACAGTCAGGGTTCTTC. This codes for CASSVTGQSGFF.

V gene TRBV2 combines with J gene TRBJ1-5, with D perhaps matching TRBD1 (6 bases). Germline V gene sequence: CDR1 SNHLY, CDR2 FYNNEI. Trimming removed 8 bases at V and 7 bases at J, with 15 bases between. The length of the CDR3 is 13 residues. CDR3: CASRTGIRQPQHF. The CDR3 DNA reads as TGTGCCAGCCGAACAGGGATAAGGCAGCCCCAGCATTTT.

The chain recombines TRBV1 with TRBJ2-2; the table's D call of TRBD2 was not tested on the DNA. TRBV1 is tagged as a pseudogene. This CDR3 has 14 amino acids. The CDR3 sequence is CTSSLGTSTGELFF. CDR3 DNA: TGCACCAGCAGCCTTGGGACTAGCACCGGGGAGCTGTTTTTT.

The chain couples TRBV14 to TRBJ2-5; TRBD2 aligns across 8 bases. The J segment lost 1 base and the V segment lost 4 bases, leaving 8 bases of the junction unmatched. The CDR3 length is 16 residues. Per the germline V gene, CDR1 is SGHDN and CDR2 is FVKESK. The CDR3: CASSRQSTSGQETQYF. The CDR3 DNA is TGTGCCAGCAGCCGCCAATCTACTAGCGGCCAAGAGACCCAGTACTTC.

CDR3 residues: CASRKRQGRGAYQETQYF. Written as DNA, the CDR3 is TGTGCCAGCAGAAAAAGACAGGGCCGAGGGGCATACCAAGAGACCCAGTACTTC. The chain employs TRBV2 and TRBJ2-5; 7 nucleotides match TRBD1. V shed 6 bases and J 0 bases; nucleotides not matched to a gene: 16. From germline, CDR1 is SNHLY and CDR2 FYNNEI. The CDR3 has 18 amino acids.

CDR3 sequence (DNA): TGTGCCAGCAGCGACACACGGGAGACCCAGTACTTC. Translating it yields CASSDTRETQYF. The chain joins TRBV2 to TRBJ2-5; D is uncertain. Germline V gene sequence: CDR1 SNHLY, CDR2 FYNNEI. The CDR3 covers 12 residues. Trimming pared 6 bases from V and 5 bases from J, leaving 10 bases between.

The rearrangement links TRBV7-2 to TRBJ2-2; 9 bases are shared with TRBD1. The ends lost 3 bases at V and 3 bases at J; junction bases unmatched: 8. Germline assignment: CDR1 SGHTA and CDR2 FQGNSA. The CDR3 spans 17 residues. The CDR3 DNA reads TGTGCCAGCAGCTTTCTAAAGGACAGGGGATACACCGGGGAGCTGTTTTTT. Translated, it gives CASSFLKDRGYTGELFF.

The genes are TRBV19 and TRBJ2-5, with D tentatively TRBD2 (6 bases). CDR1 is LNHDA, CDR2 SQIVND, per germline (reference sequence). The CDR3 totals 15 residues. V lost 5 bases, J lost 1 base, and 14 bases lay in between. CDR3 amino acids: CASSLDGSGQETQYF. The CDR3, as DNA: TGTGCCAGTAGTTTGGACGGGAGTGGCCAAGAGACCCAGTACTTC.

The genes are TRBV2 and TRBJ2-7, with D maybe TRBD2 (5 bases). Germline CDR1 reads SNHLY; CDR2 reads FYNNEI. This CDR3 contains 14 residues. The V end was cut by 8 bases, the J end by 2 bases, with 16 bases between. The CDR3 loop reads CASLWETITYEQYF. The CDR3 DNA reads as TGTGCCAGCCTCTGGGAGACTATAACCTACGAGCAGTACTTC.

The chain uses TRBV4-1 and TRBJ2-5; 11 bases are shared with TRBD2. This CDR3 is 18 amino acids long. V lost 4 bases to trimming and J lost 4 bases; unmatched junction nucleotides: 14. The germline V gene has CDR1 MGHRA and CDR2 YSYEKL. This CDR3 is CASSRGQLTSGIGETQYF. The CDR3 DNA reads TGCGCCAGCAGCCGAGGCCAATTGACTAGCGGGATTGGAGAGACCCAGTACTTC.

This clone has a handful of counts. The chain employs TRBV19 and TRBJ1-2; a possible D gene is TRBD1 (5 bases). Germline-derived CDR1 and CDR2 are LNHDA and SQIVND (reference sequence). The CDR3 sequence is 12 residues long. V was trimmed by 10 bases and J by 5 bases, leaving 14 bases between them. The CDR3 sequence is CATTTVRYGYTF. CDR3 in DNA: TGTGCCACGACGACAGTCAGATATGGCTACACCTTC.

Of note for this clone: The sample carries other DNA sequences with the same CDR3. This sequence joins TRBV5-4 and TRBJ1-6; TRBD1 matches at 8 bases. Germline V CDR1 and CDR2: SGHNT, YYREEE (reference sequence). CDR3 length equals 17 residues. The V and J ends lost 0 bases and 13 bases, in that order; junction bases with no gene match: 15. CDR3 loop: CASSLDARGRGASPLHF. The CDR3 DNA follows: TGTGCCAGCAGCTTGGACGCCAGGGGGCGCGGGGCTTCCCCCCTCCACTTT.

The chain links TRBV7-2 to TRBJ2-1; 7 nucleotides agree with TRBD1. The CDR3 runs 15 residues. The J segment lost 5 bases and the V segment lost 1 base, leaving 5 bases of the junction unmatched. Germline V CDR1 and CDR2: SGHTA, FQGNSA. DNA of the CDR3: TGTGCCAGCAGCTTAGGGGACAGACAAAACAATGAGCAGTTCTTC. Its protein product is CASSLGDRQNNEQFF.

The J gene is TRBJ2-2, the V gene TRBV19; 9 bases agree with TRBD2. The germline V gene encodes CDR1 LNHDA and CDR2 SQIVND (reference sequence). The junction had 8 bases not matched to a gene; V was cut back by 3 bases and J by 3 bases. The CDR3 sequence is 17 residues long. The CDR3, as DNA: TGTGCCAGTAGTATTCAAACCGGGACTAGCTACACCGGGGAGCTGTTTTTT. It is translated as CASSIQTGTSYTGELFF.

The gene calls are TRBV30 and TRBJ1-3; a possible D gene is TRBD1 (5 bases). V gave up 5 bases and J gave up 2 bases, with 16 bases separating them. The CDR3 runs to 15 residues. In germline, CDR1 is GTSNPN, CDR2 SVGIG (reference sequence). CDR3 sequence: CAWGKTVRTGNTIYF. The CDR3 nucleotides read TGTGCCTGGGGAAAGACAGTCCGTACTGGAAACACCATATATTTT.

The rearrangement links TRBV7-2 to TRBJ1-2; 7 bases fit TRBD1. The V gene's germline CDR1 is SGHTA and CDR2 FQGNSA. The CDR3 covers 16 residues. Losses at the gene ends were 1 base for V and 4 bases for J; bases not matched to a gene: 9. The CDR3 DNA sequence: TGTGCCAGCAGCTTAGTAAATAGGGGGCGAGGCTATGGCTACACCTTC. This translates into CASSLVNRGRGYGYTF.

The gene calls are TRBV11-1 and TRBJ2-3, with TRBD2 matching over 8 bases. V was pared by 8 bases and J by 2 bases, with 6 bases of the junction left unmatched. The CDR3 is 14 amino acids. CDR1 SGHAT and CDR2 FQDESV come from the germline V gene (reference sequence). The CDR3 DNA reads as TGTGCCAGCGGTCCGGGGGGGTACACAGATACGCAGTATTTT. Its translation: CASGPGGYTDTQYF.

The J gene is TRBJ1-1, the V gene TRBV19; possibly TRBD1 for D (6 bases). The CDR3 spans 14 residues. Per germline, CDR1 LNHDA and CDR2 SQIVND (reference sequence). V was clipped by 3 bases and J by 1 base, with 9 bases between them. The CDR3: CASSITQGNTEAFF. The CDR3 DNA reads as TGTGCCAGTAGTATCACACAGGGGAACACTGAAGCTTTCTTT.

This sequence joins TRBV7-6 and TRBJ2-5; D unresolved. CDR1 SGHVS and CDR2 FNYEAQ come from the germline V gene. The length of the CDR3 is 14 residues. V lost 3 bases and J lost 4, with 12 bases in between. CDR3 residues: CASSFARSGETQYF. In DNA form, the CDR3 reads TGTGCCAGCAGCTTCGCCCGATCGGGAGAGACCCAGTACTTC.

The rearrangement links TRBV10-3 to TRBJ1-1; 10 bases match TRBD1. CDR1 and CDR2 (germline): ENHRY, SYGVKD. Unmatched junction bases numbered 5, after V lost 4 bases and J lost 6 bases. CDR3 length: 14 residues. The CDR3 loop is CAISVGQGGSEAFF. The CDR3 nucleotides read TGTGCCATCAGTGTTGGACAGGGGGGGTCTGAAGCTTTCTTT.

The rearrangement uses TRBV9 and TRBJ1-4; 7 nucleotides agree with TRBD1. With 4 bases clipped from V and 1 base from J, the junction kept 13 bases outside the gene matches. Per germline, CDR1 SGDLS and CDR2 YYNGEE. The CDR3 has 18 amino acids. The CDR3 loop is CASSRSLPRTGTNEKLFF. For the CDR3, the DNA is TGTGCCAGCAGCCGATCACTACCAAGGACAGGAACTAATGAAAAACTGTTTTTT. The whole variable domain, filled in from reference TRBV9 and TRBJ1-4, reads DSGVTQTPKHLITATGQRVTLRCSPRSGDLSVYWYQQSLDQGLQFLIQYYNGEERAKGNILERFSAQQFPDLHSELNLSSLELGDSALYFCASSRSLPRTGTNEKLFFGSGTQLSVL.

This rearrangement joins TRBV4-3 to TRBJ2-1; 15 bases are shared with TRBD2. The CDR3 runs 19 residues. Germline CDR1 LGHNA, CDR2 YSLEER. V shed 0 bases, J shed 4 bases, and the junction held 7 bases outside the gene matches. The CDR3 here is CASSQDRRTSGRDYNEQFF. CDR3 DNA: TGCGCCAGCAGCCAAGATAGGAGGACTAGCGGGAGGGATTACAATGAGCAGTTCTTC.

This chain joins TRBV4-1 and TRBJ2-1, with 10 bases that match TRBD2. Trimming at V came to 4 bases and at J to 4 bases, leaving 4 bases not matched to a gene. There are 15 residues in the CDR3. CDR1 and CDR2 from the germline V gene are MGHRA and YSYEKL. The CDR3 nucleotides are TGCGCCAGCAGCCTTACACTAGCGGGATACAATGAGCAGTTCTTC. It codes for CASSLTLAGYNEQFF.

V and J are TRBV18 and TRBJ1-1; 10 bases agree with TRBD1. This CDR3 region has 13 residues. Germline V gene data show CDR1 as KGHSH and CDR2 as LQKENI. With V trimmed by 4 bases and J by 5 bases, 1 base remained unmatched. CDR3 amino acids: CASSLDRGTEAFF. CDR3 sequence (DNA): TGTGCCAGCTCACTGGACAGGGGGACTGAAGCTTTCTTT.

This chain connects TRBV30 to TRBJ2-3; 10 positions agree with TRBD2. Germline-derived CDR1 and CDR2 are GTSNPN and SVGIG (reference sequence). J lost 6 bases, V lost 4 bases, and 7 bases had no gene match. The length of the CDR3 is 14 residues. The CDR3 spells CAWTPTSGHDTQYF. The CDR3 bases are TGTGCCTGGACCCCGACTAGCGGGCACGATACGCAGTATTTT.

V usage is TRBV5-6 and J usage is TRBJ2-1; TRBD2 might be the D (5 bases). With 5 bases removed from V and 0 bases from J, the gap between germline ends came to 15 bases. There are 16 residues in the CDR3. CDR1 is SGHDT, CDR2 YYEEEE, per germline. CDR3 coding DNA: TGTGCCAGCAGGCCCGGACTGTATAGCTCCTACAATGAGCAGTTCTTC. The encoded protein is CASRPGLYSSYNEQFF.

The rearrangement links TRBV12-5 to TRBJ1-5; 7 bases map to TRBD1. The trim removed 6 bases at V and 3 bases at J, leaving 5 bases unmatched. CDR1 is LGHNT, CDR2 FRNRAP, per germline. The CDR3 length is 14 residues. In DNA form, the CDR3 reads TGTGCTAGTGGATCCGACAGGGCCAATCAGCCCCAGCATTTT. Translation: CASGSDRANQPQHF.

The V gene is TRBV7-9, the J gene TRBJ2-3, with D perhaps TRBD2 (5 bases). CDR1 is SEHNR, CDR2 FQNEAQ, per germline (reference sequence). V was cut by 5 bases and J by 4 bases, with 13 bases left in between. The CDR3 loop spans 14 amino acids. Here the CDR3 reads CASSLASYADTQYF. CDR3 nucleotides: TGTGCCAGCAGCCTCGCTAGCTATGCAGATACGCAGTATTTT.

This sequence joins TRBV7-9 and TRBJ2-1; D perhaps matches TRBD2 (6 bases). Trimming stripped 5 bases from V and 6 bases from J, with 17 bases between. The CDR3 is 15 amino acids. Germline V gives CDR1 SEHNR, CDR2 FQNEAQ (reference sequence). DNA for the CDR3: TGTGCCAGCAGCCAAGGCGGGACTTTGTCCAATGAGCAGTTCTTC. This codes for CASSQGGTLSNEQFF.

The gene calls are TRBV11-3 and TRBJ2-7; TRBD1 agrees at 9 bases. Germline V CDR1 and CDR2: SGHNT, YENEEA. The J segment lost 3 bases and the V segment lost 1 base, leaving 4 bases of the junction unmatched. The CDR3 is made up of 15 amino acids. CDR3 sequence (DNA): TGTGCCAGCAGCTTAGGGACAGGGGCTTACTACGAGCAGTACTTC. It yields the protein CASSLGTGAYYEQYF.